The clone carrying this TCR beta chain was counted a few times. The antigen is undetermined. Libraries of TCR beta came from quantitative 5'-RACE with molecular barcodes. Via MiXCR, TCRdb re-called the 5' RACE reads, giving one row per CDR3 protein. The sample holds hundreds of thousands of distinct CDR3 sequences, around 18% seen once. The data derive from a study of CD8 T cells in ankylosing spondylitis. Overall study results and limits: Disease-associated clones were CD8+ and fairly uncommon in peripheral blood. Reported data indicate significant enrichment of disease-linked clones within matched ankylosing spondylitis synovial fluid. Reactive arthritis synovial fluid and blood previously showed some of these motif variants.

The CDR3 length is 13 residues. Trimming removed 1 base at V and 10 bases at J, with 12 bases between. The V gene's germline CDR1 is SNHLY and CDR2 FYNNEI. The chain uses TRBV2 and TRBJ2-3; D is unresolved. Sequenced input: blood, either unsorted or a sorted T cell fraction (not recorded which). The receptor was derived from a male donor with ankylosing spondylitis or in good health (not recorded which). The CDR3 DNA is TGTGCCAGCAGTGAAGATGTGGCATTAGCGCAGTATTTT. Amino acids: CASSEDVALAQYF.